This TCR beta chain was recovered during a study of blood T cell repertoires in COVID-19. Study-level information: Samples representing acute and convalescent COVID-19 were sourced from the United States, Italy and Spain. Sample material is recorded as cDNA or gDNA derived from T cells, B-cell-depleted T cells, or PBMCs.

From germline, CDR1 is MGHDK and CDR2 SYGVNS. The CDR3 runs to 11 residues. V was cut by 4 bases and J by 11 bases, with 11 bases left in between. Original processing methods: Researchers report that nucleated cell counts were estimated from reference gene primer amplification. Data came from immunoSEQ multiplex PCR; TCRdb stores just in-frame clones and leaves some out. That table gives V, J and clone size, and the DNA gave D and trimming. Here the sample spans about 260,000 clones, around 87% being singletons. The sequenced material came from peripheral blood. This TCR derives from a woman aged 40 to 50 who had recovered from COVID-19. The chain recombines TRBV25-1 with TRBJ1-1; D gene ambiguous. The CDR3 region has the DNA TGTGCCAGCAGTGGTCCCATCGGGGCTTTCTTT. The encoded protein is CASSGPIGAFF.